Detailed here is one T cell receptor (beta chain). At one of its ends the junction is not consistent with the germline gene, which may arise from a read error. Preparing the TCRbeta library involved the use of unique molecular identifiers. A single record per CDR3 protein comes from TCRdb applying MiXCR to the PCR reads. The data show some 200,000 distinct CDR3 sequences, 13% to 15% seen once. The V gene's germline CDR1 is SEHNR and CDR2 FQNEAQ (reference sequence). The CDR3 runs 12 residues. This sample is drawn from a study of T-cell reconstitution after alpha-beta-depleted transplantation in children.

This chain links TRBV7-9 with TRBJ2-7; D is ambiguous. This TCR was recovered from a human donor who donated a stem cell graft to a child with acute lymphoblastic leukemia. Sequenced material: PBMCs from the stem cell graft donor, taken from the stem cell graft. DNA of the CDR3: TGTGCCAGCAGCATAGCCGTCCACGAGCAGTACTTC. This encodes CASSIAVHEQYF.